Following are 28 T cell receptor beta chains from one sample sequenced in a study of PD-L1 blockade in urothelial cancer. Generated by immunoSEQ multiplex PCR, the TCRdb table keeps only in-frame clones and is missing some. This table holds more than 40,000 clones, 85% to 90% found once. Source: PBMCs, taken around atezolizumab (anti-PD-L1) treatment. The receptors stem from an older woman with urothelial cancer.

The chain links TRBV25-1 to TRBJ1-2; possible D gene TRBD1, 5 bases. Germline loops: CDR1 MGHDK, CDR2 SYGVNS. There are 13 residues in the CDR3. Trimming removed 2 bases from V and 2 bases from J, with 6 bases in between. CDR3 region: CASSEAGNYGYTF. DNA for the CDR3: TGTGCCAGCAGTGAAGCAGGGAACTATGGCTACACCTTC.

This chain connects TRBV7-9 to TRBJ2-1, with 7 bases that match TRBD2. Germline-derived CDR1 and CDR2 are SEHNR and FQNEAQ (reference sequence). Losses at the gene ends were 5 bases for V and 5 bases for J; bases not matched to a gene: 12. The CDR3 has 16 residues. The CDR3: CASSPSGGSIDNEQFF. CDR3 coding DNA: TGTGCCAGCAGCCCCTCCGGCGGGAGTATAGACAATGAGCAGTTCTTC.

The chain is built from TRBV4-2 and TRBJ2-2; 9 positions match TRBD1. Per the germline V gene, CDR1 is LGHNA and CDR2 is YNFKEQ. V was pared by 4 bases and J by 4 bases, with 7 bases of the junction left unmatched. The CDR3 has 16 amino acids. Here the CDR3 reads CASSPMAGQGTGELFF. DNA of the CDR3: TGTGCCAGCAGCCCAATGGCGGGACAGGGCACCGGGGAGCTGTTTTTT.

This clone was seen a handful of times. This sequence joins TRBV4-3 and TRBJ1-1; no firm D call. Germline V gene sequence: CDR1 LGHNA, CDR2 YSLEER. Trimming removed 3 bases from V and 3 bases from J, with 8 bases in between. CDR3 size: 13 residues. The CDR3: CASSQTGDTEAFF. CDR3 nucleotides: TGCGCCAGCAGCCAGACCGGGGACACTGAAGCTTTCTTT.

V gene TRBV9 combines with J gene TRBJ2-7; 7 positions match TRBD1. The CDR3 consists of 14 residues. The J segment lost 3 bases and the V segment lost 0 bases, leaving 3 bases of the junction unmatched. CDR1 and CDR2 (germline): SGDLS, YYNGEE. The CDR3 region is CASSVGSGGYEQYF. The CDR3 coding sequence is TGTGCCAGCAGCGTAGGGTCAGGGGGCTACGAGCAGTACTTC.

The count of this clone is one. This chain links TRBV5-4 with TRBJ2-2, with a weak D call TRBD1 (6 bases). The CDR3 sequence is 16 residues long. Germline-derived CDR1 and CDR2 are SGHNT and YYREEE (reference sequence). V gave up 4 bases and J gave up 1 base, with 14 bases separating them. CDR3 DNA: TGTGCCAGCAGCCTACAGGGTAGGAGGAACACCGGGGAGCTGTTTTTT. Translation: CASSLQGRRNTGELFF.

V is TRBV27 and J is TRBJ2-7; 8 nucleotides line up with TRBD2. The V gene's germline CDR1 is MNHEY and CDR2 SMNVEV (reference sequence). Trimming cost V 6 bases and J 4 bases; bases outside gene matches: 17. CDR3 length: 17 residues. CDR3 protein: CASSTTRGGPHLYEQYF. CDR3 nucleotides: TGTGCCAGCAGCACAACACGGGGGGGCCCCCATCTTTACGAGCAGTACTTC.

The chain couples TRBV4-3 to TRBJ1-1; 8 nucleotides match TRBD1. This CDR3 spans 16 amino acids. Germline CDR1 LGHNA, CDR2 YSLEER. The J segment lost 5 bases and the V segment lost 0 bases, leaving 8 bases of the junction unmatched. The CDR3 DNA is TGCGCCAGCAGCCAAGATCCAGGACAGGGTAGGACTGAAGCTTTCTTT. Encoded protein: CASSQDPGQGRTEAFF.

The CDR3 DNA follows: TGTGCCAGCAGCGCGAAGGGAACTAGCGAGGCCTACGAGCAGTACTTC. Amino acid sequence: CASSAKGTSEAYEQYF. V and J are TRBV9 and TRBJ2-7; 7 nucleotides match TRBD2. The germline V gene encodes CDR1 SGDLS and CDR2 YYNGEE. This CDR3 spans 16 amino acids. Trimming took 3 bases from V and 2 from J; bases not matched to a gene: 11.

The chain combines TRBV27 with TRBJ2-4; possible D gene TRBD1, 5 bases. CDR1 MNHEY and CDR2 SMNVEV come from the germline V gene (reference sequence). This CDR3 is built from 15 residues. Trimming pared 5 bases from V and 7 bases from J, leaving 18 bases between. The CDR3, as DNA: TGTGCCAGCAGTCCATTTCAAGGGGTGGCGAACATTCAGTACTTC. This sequence encodes CASSPFQGVANIQYF.

The genes are TRBV27 and TRBJ1-2; TRBD1 matches 8 bases. This CDR3 contains 18 residues. With 3 bases clipped from V and 0 bases from J, the junction kept 12 bases outside the gene matches. CDR1 is MNHEY and CDR2 is SMNVEV in the germline V gene (reference sequence). This CDR3 reads CASSFSGTGRKANYGYTF. CDR3 bases: TGTGCCAGCAGTTTTTCCGGGACAGGAAGAAAAGCTAACTATGGCTACACCTTC.

The chain carries TRBV29-1 and TRBJ2-7; 8 nucleotides align to TRBD2. J lost 4 bases, V lost 5 bases, and 10 bases had no gene match. Per germline, CDR1 SQVTM and CDR2 ANQGSEA. This CDR3 spans 14 amino acids. The CDR3 sequence is CSVPKSGRNYEQYF. CDR3 DNA sequence: TGCAGCGTTCCTAAAAGCGGGAGAAATTACGAGCAGTACTTC.

This chain uses TRBV18 with TRBJ2-7; 10 nucleotides align to TRBD1. This CDR3 has 14 amino acids. Germline CDR1 and CDR2: KGHSH and LQKENI. The V segment lost 5 bases and the J segment 3 bases; nucleotides outside the gene matches: 4. The CDR3 DNA reads TGTGCCAGCTCAATAGGACAGGGGGACTACGAGCAGTACTTC. Translating gives CASSIGQGDYEQYF.

V and J are TRBV7-9 and TRBJ2-1, with TRBD2 matching 9 bases. The V and J ends lost 0 bases and 5 bases, in that order; junction bases with no gene match: 5. Germline V CDR1 and CDR2: SEHNR, FQNEAQ (reference sequence). The length of the CDR3 is 16 residues. CDR3 coding DNA: TGTGCCAGCAGCTTAGCCGCTAGCGGGACCCACAATGAGCAGTTCTTC. It translates to CASSLAASGTHNEQFF.

The chain links TRBV7-9 to TRBJ2-7; no firm D call. Trimming pared 1 base from V and 0 bases from J, leaving 7 bases between. Germline assignment: CDR1 SEHNR and CDR2 FQNEAQ (reference sequence). This CDR3 has 14 amino acids. This CDR3 is CASSLVVSSYEQYF. The CDR3 nucleotides read TGTGCCAGCAGCTTAGTCGTCAGCTCCTACGAGCAGTACTTC.

This chain uses TRBV7-2 with TRBJ2-7, with D possibly matching TRBD1 (5 bases). V was pared by 5 bases and J by 4 bases, with 27 bases between. CDR1 SGHTA and CDR2 FQGNSA come from the germline V gene. This CDR3 is built from 18 residues. Here the CDR3 reads CASSSHIQGRAINYEQYF. CDR3 coding DNA: TGTGCCAGCAGCAGCCATATCCAGGGAAGAGCAATTAATTACGAGCAGTACTTC.

V usage is TRBV4-1 and J usage is TRBJ2-7; D may be TRBD2 (6 bases). CDR1 and CDR2 (germline): MGHRA, YSYEKL. Trimming stripped 5 bases from V and 4 bases from J, with 21 bases between. The CDR3 has 16 amino acids. The CDR3 spells CASSGSPAGNSYEQYF. DNA of the CDR3: TGCGCCAGCAGCGGAAGCCCGGCGGGAAACTCTTACGAGCAGTACTTC.

Only one count was recorded for this clone. The chain combines TRBV4-1 with TRBJ2-6; perhaps TRBD1 as D (5 bases). CDR3 length: 16 residues. The ends were cut back, 0 bases at V and 4 bases at J, with 10 bases in the middle. Germline V gene lookup returns CDR1 MGHRA and CDR2 YSYEKL. The CDR3 bases are TGCGCCAGCAGCCAAGATCAGGGTACAGGGGCCAACGTCCTGACTTTC. This sequence encodes CASSQDQGTGANVLTF.

This chain uses TRBV6-5 with TRBJ2-1; 9 bases map to TRBD1. V shed 6 bases, J shed 6 bases, and the junction held 9 bases outside the gene matches. This CDR3 spans 15 amino acids. Germline CDR1 is MNHEY and CDR2 is SVGAGI. The CDR3 protein is CASRRTGDSSNEQFF. CDR3 DNA: TGTGCCAGCAGGCGGACAGGGGATTCCAGCAATGAGCAGTTCTTC.

The J gene is TRBJ2-3, the V gene TRBV4-1, with 13 nucleotides matching TRBD2. Germline V lookup: CDR1 MGHRA, CDR2 YSYEKL. J gave up 2 bases and V 8 bases, and 4 bases lay outside the gene matches. This CDR3 has 15 residues. This CDR3 is CASSTSGRATDTQYF. As DNA, the CDR3 is TGCGCCAGCTCAACTAGCGGGAGGGCCACAGATACGCAGTATTTT.

V gene TRBV7-8 combines with J gene TRBJ2-2; TRBD2 is a possible D gene (6 bases). The V end was cut by 0 bases, the J end by 3 bases, with 14 bases between. CDR3 size: 17 residues. The V gene's germline CDR1 is SGHVS and CDR2 FQNEAQ. CDR3 residues: CASSLAPPGRYTGELFF. In DNA, the CDR3 is TGTGCCAGCAGCTTAGCGCCGCCAGGGAGGTACACCGGGGAGCTGTTTTTT.

The chain combines TRBV28 with TRBJ1-5; no clear D gene. Trimming cost V 6 bases and J 3 bases, with 9 bases left between them. The CDR3 has 13 residues. CDR1 MDHEN and CDR2 SYDVKM come from the germline V gene. The CDR3 nucleotides read TGTGCCAGCAGGTCCAGGTACAATCAGCCCCAGCATTTT. This codes for CASRSRYNQPQHF. The full variable domain, completed using reference TRBV28 and TRBJ1-5, is DVKVTQSSRYLVKRTGEKVFLECVQDMDHENMFWYRQDPGLGLRLIYFSYDVKMKEKGDIPEGYSVSREKKERFSLILESASTNQTSMYLCASRSRYNQPQHFGDGTRLSIL.

The chain employs TRBV19 and TRBJ2-3; the match to TRBD1 covers 7 bases. This CDR3 spans 13 amino acids. J gave up 5 bases and V 11 bases, and 10 bases lay outside the gene matches. CDR1 LNHDA and CDR2 SQIVND come from the germline V gene (reference sequence). The CDR3 loop reads CACQGQLVDTQYF. CDR3 in DNA: TGTGCCTGCCAGGGACAGCTTGTAGATACGCAGTATTTT. The whole variable domain, filled in from reference TRBV19 and TRBJ2-3, reads DGGITQSPKYLFRKEGQNVTLSCEQNLNHDAMYWYRQDPGQGLRLIYYSQIVNDFQKGDIAEGYSVSREKKESFPLTVTSAQKNPTAFYLCACQGQLVDTQYFGPGTRLTVL.

The chain joins TRBV28 to TRBJ2-7, with a possible D match to TRBD2 (5 bases). Germline CDR1 is MDHEN and CDR2 is SYDVKM. The V and J ends lost 7 bases and 2 bases respectively, with 15 bases between them. This CDR3 has 14 residues. The chain's CDR3 is CASKPLWGAYEQYF. The CDR3 coding sequence is TGTGCCAGCAAACCCCTCTGGGGAGCCTACGAGCAGTACTTC.

The CDR3 here is CATQRGGADSYGYTF. CDR3 bases: TGTGCCACCCAACGTGGGGGGGCCGATTCCTATGGCTACACCTTC. The rearrangement links TRBV6-5 to TRBJ1-2, with D perhaps matching TRBD1 (6 bases). Germline-derived CDR1 and CDR2 are MNHEY and SVGAGI. This CDR3 spans 15 amino acids. The ends were cut back, 10 bases at V and 4 bases at J, with 22 bases in the middle.

The DNA for the CDR3 is TGTGCCAGCACCCAACCCCCAGGGGCAGCTCCCCAGCATTTT. The encoded protein is CASTQPPGAAPQHF. This chain uses TRBV6-6 with TRBJ1-5; perhaps TRBD1 as D (6 bases). CDR3 length equals 14 residues. From germline, CDR1 is MNHNY and CDR2 SVGAGI (reference sequence). Trimming removed 7 bases at V and 10 bases at J, with 20 bases between.

In this sample, this clone turned up once. V is TRBV19 and J is TRBJ1-5; possible D gene TRBD1, 5 bases. CDR3 length equals 14 residues. The V gene's germline CDR1 is LNHDA and CDR2 SQIVND (reference sequence). V lost 3 bases and J lost 2, with 8 bases in between. The CDR3 sequence is CASSIRDRNQPQHF. CDR3 DNA: TGTGCCAGTAGTATCAGGGATCGCAATCAGCCCCAGCATTTT.

The chain combines TRBV6-1 with TRBJ1-1; no definite D call. Germline CDR1 MNHNS, CDR2 SASEGT. The CDR3 is made up of 14 amino acids. Trimming removed 2 bases at V and 1 base at J, with 8 bases between. CDR3 nucleotides: TGTGCCAGCAGTGAATTGGCACAGAACACTGAAGCTTTCTTT. It specifies CASSELAQNTEAFF.